The 8 T cell receptor beta chains given below trace back to one sample, sequenced in a study of neoadjuvant anti-PD-1 for oral cavity cancer. Sequenced by immunoSEQ multiplex PCR; TCRdb stores in-frame clones only, minus some. The sample lists some 10,000 clones; around 66% were seen once. Time point defined: after neoadjuvant nivolumab, at surgical resection. The sample in question was PBMCs, obtained after nivolumab (anti-PD-1) treatment. These receptor sequences come from a person aged 35-79 years with oral cavity squamous cell carcinoma.

The V gene is TRBV6-4, the J gene TRBJ1-1; D remains ambiguous. This CDR3 contains 13 residues. Germline loops: CDR1 MRHNA, CDR2 SNTAGT. V dropped 8 bases and J dropped 6 bases, with 16 bases sitting between them. CDR3 residues: CASADGEHAEAFF. The CDR3, as DNA: TGTGCCAGCGCCGACGGGGAGCACGCTGAAGCTTTCTTT.

The chain is built from TRBV2 and TRBJ1-2, with D unresolved. V dropped 7 bases and J dropped 8 bases, with 14 bases sitting between them. The germline CDR1 and CDR2 sequences are SNHLY and FYNNEI. This CDR3 has 12 residues. In DNA form, the CDR3 reads TGTGCCAGCACTTCCAGAGTGATCGGCTACACCTTC. It is translated as CASTSRVIGYTF.

This clone was seen a handful of times. The V gene is TRBV11-3, the J gene TRBJ2-6, with TRBD2 matching over 7 bases. V dropped 5 bases and J dropped 0; count of bases not matched to a gene: 7. The CDR3 consists of 17 residues. Germline CDR1 reads SGHNT; CDR2 reads YENEEA. CDR3 DNA: TGTGCCAGCAGCAGTAGCGGGTCAAGCTCTGGGGCCAACGTCCTGACTTTC. It encodes CASSSSGSSSGANVLTF.

This rearrangement joins TRBV27 to TRBJ2-3; 7 nucleotides align to TRBD2. Germline V gives CDR1 MNHEY, CDR2 SMNVEV (reference sequence). This CDR3 spans 14 amino acids. Trimming removed 4 bases from V and 8 bases from J; junction bases left unmatched: 9. CDR3 region: CASSSGLDRATQYF. In nucleotides, the CDR3 is TGTGCCAGCAGTTCTGGACTAGATCGAGCTACGCAGTATTTT.

The V and J genes are TRBV6-1 and TRBJ1-5; D call uncertain. Germline values: CDR1 MNHNS, CDR2 SASEGT. The CDR3 extends over 13 amino acids. The ends were cut back, 1 base at V and 5 bases at J, with 6 bases in the middle. The CDR3 DNA sequence: TGTGCCAGCAGTGAAGTTTTCGATCAGCCCCAGCATTTT. It codes for CASSEVFDQPQHF.

This clone was seen a handful of times. J is TRBJ2-3 and V is TRBV18; D ambiguous. Per the germline V gene, CDR1 is KGHSH and CDR2 is LQKENI. The CDR3 sequence is 13 residues long. V shed 1 base and J shed 3 bases, with 5 bases lying between them. CDR3 in DNA: TGTGCCAGCTCACCACGGGTGACAGATACGCAGTATTTT. Translated, it gives CASSPRVTDTQYF.

The gene calls are TRBV4-1 and TRBJ1-5; 7 positions agree with TRBD1. CDR3 length equals 15 residues. In germline, CDR1 is MGHRA, CDR2 YSYEKL. With V trimmed by 5 bases and J by 4 bases, 8 bases remained unmatched. The CDR3 loop is CASSIRTGLNQPQHF. The CDR3 DNA follows: TGCGCCAGCAGCATACGGACAGGTTTGAATCAGCCCCAGCATTTT.

The chain is built from TRBV5-1 and TRBJ2-7; D may be TRBD1 (6 bases). This CDR3 has 12 residues. Germline CDR1 reads SGHRS; CDR2 reads YFSETQ. The V end lost 4 bases, the J end lost 5 bases, and 10 bases lay between the germline ends. The CDR3 loop is CASSKYRDEQYF. CDR3 DNA sequence: TGCGCCAGCAGCAAATACAGGGACGAGCAGTACTTC.